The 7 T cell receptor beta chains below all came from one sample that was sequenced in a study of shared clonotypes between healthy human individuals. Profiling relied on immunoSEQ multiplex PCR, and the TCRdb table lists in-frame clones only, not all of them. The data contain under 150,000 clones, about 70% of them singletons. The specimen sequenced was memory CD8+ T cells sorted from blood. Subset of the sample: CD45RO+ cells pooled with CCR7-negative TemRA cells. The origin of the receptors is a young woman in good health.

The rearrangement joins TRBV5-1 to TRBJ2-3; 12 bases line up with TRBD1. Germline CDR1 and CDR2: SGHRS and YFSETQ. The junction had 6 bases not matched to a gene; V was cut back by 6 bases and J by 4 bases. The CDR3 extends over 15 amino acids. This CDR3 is CASMRDRGLSDTQYF. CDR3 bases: TGCGCCAGCATGCGGGACAGGGGGCTATCAGATACGCAGTATTTT. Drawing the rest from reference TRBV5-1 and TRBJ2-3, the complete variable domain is KAGVTQTPRYLIKTRGQQVTLSCSPISGHRSVSWYQQTPGQGLQFLFEYFSETQRNKGNFPGRFSGRQFSNSRSEMNVSTLELGDSALYLCASMRDRGLSDTQYFGPGTRLTVL.

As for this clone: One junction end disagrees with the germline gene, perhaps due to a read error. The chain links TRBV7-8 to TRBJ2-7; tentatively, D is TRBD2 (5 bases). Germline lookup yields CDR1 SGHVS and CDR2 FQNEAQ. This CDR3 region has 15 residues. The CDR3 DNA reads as TGTGCCAGCAGCCTAGCCGGCAGCCCTTACCACGAGCAGTACTTC. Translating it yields CASSLAGSPYHEQYF.

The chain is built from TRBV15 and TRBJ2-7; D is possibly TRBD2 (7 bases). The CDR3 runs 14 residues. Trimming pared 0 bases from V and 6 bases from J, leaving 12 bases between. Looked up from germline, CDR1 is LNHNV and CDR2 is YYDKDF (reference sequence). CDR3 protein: CATSRDGGALEQYF. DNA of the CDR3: TGTGCCACCAGCAGAGATGGGGGGGCTCTCGAGCAGTACTTC.

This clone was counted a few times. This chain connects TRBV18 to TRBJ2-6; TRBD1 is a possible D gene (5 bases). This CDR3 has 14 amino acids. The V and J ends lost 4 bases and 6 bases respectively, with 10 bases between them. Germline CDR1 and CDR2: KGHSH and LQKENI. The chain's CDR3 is CASSQGNEANVLTF. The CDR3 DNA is TGTGCCAGCTCACAGGGGAACGAGGCCAACGTCCTGACTTTC.

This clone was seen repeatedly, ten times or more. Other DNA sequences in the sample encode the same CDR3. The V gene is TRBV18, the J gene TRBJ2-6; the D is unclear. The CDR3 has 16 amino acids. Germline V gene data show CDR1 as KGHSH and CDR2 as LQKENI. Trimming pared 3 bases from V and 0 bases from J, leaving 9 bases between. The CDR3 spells CASSPPQFSGANVLTF. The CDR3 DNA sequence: TGTGCCAGCTCACCTCCTCAGTTCTCTGGGGCCAACGTCCTGACTTTC.

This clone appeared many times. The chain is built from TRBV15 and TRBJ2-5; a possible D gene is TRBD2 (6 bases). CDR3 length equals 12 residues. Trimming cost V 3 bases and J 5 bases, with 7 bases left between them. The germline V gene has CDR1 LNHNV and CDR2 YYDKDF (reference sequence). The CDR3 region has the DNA TGTGCCACCAGCAGGGCGGGGGAGACCCAGTACTTC. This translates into CATSRAGETQYF.

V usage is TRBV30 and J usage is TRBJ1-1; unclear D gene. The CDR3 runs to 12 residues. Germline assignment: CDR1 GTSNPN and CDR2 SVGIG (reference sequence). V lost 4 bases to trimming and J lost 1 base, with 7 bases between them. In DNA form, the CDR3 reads TGTGCCTGGACAGTAGGGAACACTGAAGCTTTCTTT. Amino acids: CAWTVGNTEAFF.